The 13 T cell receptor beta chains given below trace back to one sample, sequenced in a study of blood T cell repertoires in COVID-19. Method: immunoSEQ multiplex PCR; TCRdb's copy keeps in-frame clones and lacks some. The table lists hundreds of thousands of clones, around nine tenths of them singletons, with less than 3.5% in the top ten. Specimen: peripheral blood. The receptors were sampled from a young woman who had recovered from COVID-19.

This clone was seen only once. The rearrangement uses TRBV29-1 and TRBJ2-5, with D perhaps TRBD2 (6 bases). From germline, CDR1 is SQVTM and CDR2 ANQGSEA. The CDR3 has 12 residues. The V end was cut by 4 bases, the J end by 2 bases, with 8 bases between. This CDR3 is CSVAGEQETQYF. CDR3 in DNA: TGCAGCGTTGCGGGGGAGCAAGAGACCCAGTACTTC.

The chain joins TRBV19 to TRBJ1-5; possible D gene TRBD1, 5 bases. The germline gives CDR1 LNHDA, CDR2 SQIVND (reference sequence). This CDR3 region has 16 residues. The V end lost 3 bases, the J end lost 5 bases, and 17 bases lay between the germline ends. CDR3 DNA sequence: TGTGCCAGTAGTATCCTAAAGTCAGGGTACGATCAGCCCCAGCATTTT. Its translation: CASSILKSGYDQPQHF. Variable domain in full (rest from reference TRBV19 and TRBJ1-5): DGGITQSPKYLFRKEGQNVTLSCEQNLNHDAMYWYRQDPGQGLRLIYYSQIVNDFQKGDIAEGYSVSREKKESFPLTVTSAQKNPTAFYLCASSILKSGYDQPQHFGDGTRLSIL.

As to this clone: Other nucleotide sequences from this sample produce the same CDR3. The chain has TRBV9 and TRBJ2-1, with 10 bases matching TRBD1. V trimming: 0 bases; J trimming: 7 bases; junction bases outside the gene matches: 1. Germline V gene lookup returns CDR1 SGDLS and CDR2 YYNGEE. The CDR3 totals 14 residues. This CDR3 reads CASSVGDRGNEQFF. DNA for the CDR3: TGTGCCAGCAGCGTAGGGGACAGGGGTAATGAGCAGTTCTTC.

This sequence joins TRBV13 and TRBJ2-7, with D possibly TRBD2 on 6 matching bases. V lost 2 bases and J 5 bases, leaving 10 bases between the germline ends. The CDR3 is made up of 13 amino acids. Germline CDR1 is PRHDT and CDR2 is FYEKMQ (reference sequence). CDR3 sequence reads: CASSLLGSHEQYV. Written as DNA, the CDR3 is TGTGCCAGCAGCTTACTCGGGAGTCACGAGCAGTACGTC.

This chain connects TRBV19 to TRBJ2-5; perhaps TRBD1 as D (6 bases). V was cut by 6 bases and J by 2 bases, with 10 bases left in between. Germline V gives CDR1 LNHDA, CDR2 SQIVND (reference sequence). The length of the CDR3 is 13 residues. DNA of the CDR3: TGTGCCAGTAGAAAAACAGGGCAAGAGACCCAGTACTTC. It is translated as CASRKTGQETQYF.

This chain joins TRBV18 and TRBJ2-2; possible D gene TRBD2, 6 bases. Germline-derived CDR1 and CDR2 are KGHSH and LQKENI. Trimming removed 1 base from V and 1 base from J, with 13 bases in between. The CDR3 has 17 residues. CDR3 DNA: TGTGCCAGCTCACCACGGTTTCGCGGGAAGAACACCGGGGAGCTGTTTTTT. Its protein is CASSPRFRGKNTGELFF.

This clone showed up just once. This CDR3 is CASSVGGRDNEQFF. The CDR3 DNA sequence: TGTGCCAGCAGCGTAGGGGGGAGGGACAATGAGCAGTTCTTC. J is TRBJ2-1 and V is TRBV9, with 7 bases lining up with TRBD2. Germline V CDR1 and CDR2: SGDLS, YYNGEE. The CDR3 has 14 amino acids. V was clipped by 0 bases and J by 5 bases; unmatched bases: 2. The full variable domain, completed using reference TRBV9 and TRBJ2-1, is DSGVTQTPKHLITATGQRVTLRCSPRSGDLSVYWYQQSLDQGLQFLIQYYNGEERAKGNILERFSAQQFPDLHSELNLSSLELGDSALYFCASSVGGRDNEQFFGPGTRLTVL.

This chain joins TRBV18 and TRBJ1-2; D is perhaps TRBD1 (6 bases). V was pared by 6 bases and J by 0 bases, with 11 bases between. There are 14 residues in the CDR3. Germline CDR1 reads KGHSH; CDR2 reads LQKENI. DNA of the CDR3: TGTGCCAGCTCCCGACAGGAGCCTAACTATGGCTACACCTTC. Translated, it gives CASSRQEPNYGYTF.

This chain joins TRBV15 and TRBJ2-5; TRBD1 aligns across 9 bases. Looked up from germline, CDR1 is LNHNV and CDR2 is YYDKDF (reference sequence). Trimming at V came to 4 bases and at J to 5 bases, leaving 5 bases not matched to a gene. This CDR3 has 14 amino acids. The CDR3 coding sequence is TGTGCCACCAGCAAGACAGGGGGTGTGGAGACCCAGTACTTC. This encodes CATSKTGGVETQYF.

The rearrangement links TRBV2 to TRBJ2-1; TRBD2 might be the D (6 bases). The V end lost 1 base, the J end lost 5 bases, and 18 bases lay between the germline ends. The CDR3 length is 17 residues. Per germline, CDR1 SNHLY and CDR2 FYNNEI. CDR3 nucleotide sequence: TGTGCCAGCAGTGAAGAAGGGTTAGCGGTAATCCACAATGAGCAGTTCTTC. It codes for CASSEEGLAVIHNEQFF. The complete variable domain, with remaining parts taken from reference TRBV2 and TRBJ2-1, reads EPEVTQTPSHQVTQMGQEVILRCVPISNHLYFYWYRQILGQKVEFLVSFYNNEISEKSEIFDDQFSVERPDGSNFTLKIRSTKLEDSAMYFCASSEEGLAVIHNEQFFGPGTRLTVL.

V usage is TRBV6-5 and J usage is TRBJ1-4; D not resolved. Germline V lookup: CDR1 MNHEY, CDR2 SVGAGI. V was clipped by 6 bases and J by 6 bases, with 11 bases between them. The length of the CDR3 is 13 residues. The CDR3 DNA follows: TGTGCCAGCAGCGAGCGGGCGGATGAAAAACTGTTTTTT. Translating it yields CASSERADEKLFF.

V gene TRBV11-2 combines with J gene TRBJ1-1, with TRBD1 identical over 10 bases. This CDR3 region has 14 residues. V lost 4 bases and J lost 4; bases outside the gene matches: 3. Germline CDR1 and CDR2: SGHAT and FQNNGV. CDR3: CASSWTGGSTEAFF. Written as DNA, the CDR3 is TGTGCCAGCAGCTGGACAGGGGGAAGCACTGAAGCTTTCTTT.

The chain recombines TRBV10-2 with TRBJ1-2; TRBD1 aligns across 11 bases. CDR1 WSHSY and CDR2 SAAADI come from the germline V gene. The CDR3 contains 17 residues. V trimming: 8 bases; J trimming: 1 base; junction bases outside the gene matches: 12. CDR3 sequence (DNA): TGCGCCAGCCGCCAGGGACAGGGGGGCTCATTTAACTATGGCTACACCTTC. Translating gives CASRQGQGGSFNYGYTF.